The 20 T cell receptor beta chains below were found in one sample sequenced in a study of CD8 T cells in ankylosing spondylitis (dated by TCRdb to about 2017). Library preparation was by 5' RACE. TCRdb lists the instrument as Illumina HiSeq 2500. The public reads were quality trimmed at Q25 with fastp and then assembled into clones with MiXCR by TCRdb, keeping productive beta chains. Here each entry gathers all rows of one CDR3 protein and keeps the most common genes and DNA. The sample table lists about 220,000 distinct CDR3 sequences, 7% to 8% of them with a count of one. The leading ten clones occupy more than 13% of the sample. The research as a whole found: Blood from ankylosing spondylitis patients appeared to be characterized by a TCR beta motif made up of several highly homologous amino acid variants.

No antigen is known for these receptors. Input material: blood, either unsorted or a sorted T cell fraction (not recorded which). The receptors were gathered from a male donor with ankylosing spondylitis.

The chain employs TRBV28 and TRBJ1-1; D remains ambiguous. CDR1 is MDHEN and CDR2 is SYDVKM in the germline V gene. CDR3 length equals 11 residues. In DNA, the CDR3 is TGTGCTCTTCTACGCGGGGAGCAAGCTTTCTTT. This gives the protein CALLRGEQAFF. The entire variable domain, with the rest obtained from reference TRBV28 and TRBJ1-1, is as follows: DVKVTQSSRYLVKRTGEKVFLECVQDMDHENMFWYRQDPGLGLRLIYFSYDVKMKEKGDIPEGYSVSREKKERFSLILESASTNQTSMYLCALLRGEQAFFGQGTRLTVV.

This clonotype was counted ten times or more. The chain is built from TRBV28 and TRBJ1-5; weak D call: TRBD1 (6 bases). CDR3 size: 15 residues. From germline, CDR1 is MDHEN and CDR2 SYDVKM. Between the trimmed V and J ends, which lost 3 bases and 0 bases, there was a span of 9 bases. The CDR3 is CASSLLRGSNQPQHF. The CDR3 coding sequence is TGTGCCAGCAGTTTGCTCAGGGGTAGCAATCAGCCCCAGCATTTT.

This clonotype was seen many times. This sequence joins TRBV7-6 and TRBJ2-3, with 9 bases aligning to TRBD2. There are 19 residues in the CDR3. Trimming removed 5 bases from V and 0 bases from J; junction bases left unmatched: 15. Germline values: CDR1 SGHVS, CDR2 FNYEAQ. In DNA form, the CDR3 reads TGTGCCAGCAGCCCAGCCCCAGCGGGGGGCCCCTTAAGCACAGATACGCAGTATTTT. Translated, it gives CASSPAPAGGPLSTDTQYF.

This clonotype showed up many times. This chain links TRBV7-2 with TRBJ1-2; D call uncertain. Germline-derived CDR1 and CDR2 are SGHTA and FQGNSA. The V and J ends lost 1 base and 4 bases respectively, with 13 bases between them. CDR3 length equals 15 residues. CDR3 amino acids: CASSLGAHMFYGYTF. CDR3 sequence (DNA): TGTGCCAGCAGCTTAGGAGCCCATATGTTCTATGGCTACACCTTC.

This clonotype was counted ten times or more. The chain combines TRBV9 with TRBJ2-2; 10 positions match TRBD2. With V trimmed by 4 bases and J by 7 bases, 4 bases remained unmatched. The CDR3 is made up of 14 amino acids. Per the germline V gene, CDR1 is SGDLS and CDR2 is YYNGEE. The CDR3 protein is CASSPGTSVGELFF. The DNA for the CDR3 is TGTGCCAGCAGCCCAGGGACTAGCGTCGGGGAGCTGTTTTTT.

Many counts were recorded for this clonotype. CDR3: CASSLIAGDRGTGELFF. CDR3 coding DNA: TGTGCCAGCAGCCTCATAGCCGGGGACAGGGGCACCGGGGAGCTGTTTTTT. V gene TRBV14 combines with J gene TRBJ2-2; 10 bases fit TRBD1. CDR3 length: 17 amino acids. V trimming: 4 bases; J trimming: 4 bases; junction bases outside the gene matches: 9. Looked up from germline, CDR1 is SGHDN and CDR2 is FVKESK.

This clonotype was detected ten times or more. The chain employs TRBV27 and TRBJ1-3; D is ambiguous. The length of the CDR3 is 11 residues. The ends were cut back, 7 bases at V and 0 bases at J, with 1 base in the middle. Germline V gene data show CDR1 as MNHEY and CDR2 as SMNVEV (reference sequence). CDR3 bases: TGTGCCAGCACCTCTGGAAACACCATATATTTT. Its translation is CASTSGNTIYF.

This clonotype came up many times. The rearrangement joins TRBV14 to TRBJ2-1; D not resolved. The CDR3 consists of 15 residues. V was shortened by 4 bases and J by 3 bases, with 13 bases between the two germline ends. Germline V gives CDR1 SGHDN, CDR2 FVKESK. The CDR3 sequence is CASSPKTRLYNEQFF. CDR3 coding DNA: TGTGCCAGCAGCCCAAAGACTCGACTCTACAATGAGCAGTTCTTC.

This clonotype was detected ten times or more. The chain employs TRBV7-6 and TRBJ2-2; D ambiguous. The CDR3 runs to 12 residues. V dropped 4 bases and J dropped 6 bases, with 6 bases sitting between them. CDR1 and CDR2 from the germline V gene are SGHVS and FNYEAQ. The CDR3 DNA follows: TGTGCCAGCAGCTCAGGTGCCGGGGAGCTGTTTTTT. It codes for CASSSGAGELFF.

The rearrangement links TRBV20-1 to TRBJ2-1; maybe TRBD2 (5 bases). CDR1 DFQATT and CDR2 SNEGSKA come from the germline V gene (reference sequence). The CDR3 contains 17 residues. Trimming stripped 0 bases from V and 0 bases from J, with 15 bases between. The CDR3 sequence: CSARDLDYLSSYNEQFF. CDR3 bases: TGCAGTGCTAGAGATTTAGACTACCTGAGCTCCTACAATGAGCAGTTCTTC.

The chain joins TRBV29-1 to TRBJ2-1; unclear D gene. The germline gives CDR1 SQVTM, CDR2 ANQGSEA. Trimming took 3 bases from V and 2 from J, leaving 5 bases between them. The CDR3 is made up of 12 amino acids. In DNA, the CDR3 is TGCAGCGTTGATCCCGCCTACAATGAGCAGTTCTTC. Amino acids: CSVDPAYNEQFF.

In this sample, this clonotype turned up a few times. The chain is built from TRBV11-2 and TRBJ2-1; 9 nucleotides match TRBD1. V trimming: 2 bases; J trimming: 5 bases; junction bases outside the gene matches: 7. The CDR3 has 16 amino acids. Germline V gives CDR1 SGHAT, CDR2 FQNNGV. Here the CDR3 DNA reads TGTGCCAGCAGCTTACACCGGGACAGGGCGAACAATGAGCAGTTCTTC. Protein sequence: CASSLHRDRANNEQFF.

The chain couples TRBV6-1 to TRBJ1-2, with D tentatively TRBD1 (5 bases). The CDR3 is made up of 14 amino acids. Trimming stripped 5 bases from V and 0 bases from J, with 10 bases between. Germline-derived CDR1 and CDR2 are MNHNS and SASEGT. CDR3 bases: TGTGCCAGCAGTCCCGACAGCACTAACTATGGCTACACCTTC. This translates into CASSPDSTNYGYTF.

In this sample, this clonotype turned up many times. The V gene is TRBV29-1, the J gene TRBJ2-7, with D maybe TRBD2 (5 bases). This CDR3 comprises 14 residues. Deletions cut 6 bases from V and 5 bases from J, with 20 bases between. The V gene's germline CDR1 is SQVTM and CDR2 ANQGSEA. CDR3 sequence: CSVTNEGARHEQYF. The DNA for the CDR3 is TGCAGCGTGACTAACGAGGGTGCGAGACACGAGCAGTACTTC.

This clonotype was observed many times. The chain carries TRBV10-3 and TRBJ2-7; D is possibly TRBD1 (6 bases). CDR1 ENHRY and CDR2 SYGVKD come from the germline V gene. V shed 6 bases and J shed 0 bases, with 12 bases lying between them. The CDR3 extends over 14 amino acids. CDR3 nucleotide sequence: TGTGCCATCAGCCCCCGGGACACCTCCTACGAGCAGTACTTC. As protein: CAISPRDTSYEQYF.

This clonotype was recorded many times. A junction end diverges from the germline sequence, so it may reflect a read error. The chain couples TRBV5-1 to TRBJ1-1, with D possibly being TRBD1 (5 bases). The V gene's germline CDR1 is SGHRS and CDR2 YFSETQ. The CDR3 totals 14 residues. The CDR3 DNA reads TGCGCCAGCCGCTTTGGGACGGGCCGCACTGAAGCTTTCTTT. This codes for CASRFGTGRTEAFF.

This clonotype occurred many times. V and J are TRBV12-3 or TRBV12-4 and TRBJ2-7; D call uncertain. The CDR3 runs 13 residues. V dropped 4 bases and J dropped 0 bases, with 7 bases sitting between them. The CDR3: CASSYGPSYEQYF. CDR3 nucleotide sequence: TGTGCCAGCAGTTACGGGCCCTCCTACGAGCAGTACTTC.

The chain links TRBV27 to TRBJ2-7, with 9 bases aligning to TRBD1. Germline V CDR1 and CDR2: MNHEY, SMNVEV (reference sequence). This CDR3 comprises 14 residues. The ends lost 4 bases at V and 5 bases at J; junction bases unmatched: 6. The CDR3 region has the DNA TGTGCCAGCAGTTCGGGGACAGGGTTTCACGAGCAGTACTTC. Translated, it gives CASSSGTGFHEQYF.

This clonotype occurred many times. J is TRBJ2-7 and V is TRBV5-1; possible D gene TRBD2, 5 bases. Between the trimmed V and J ends, which lost 0 bases and 7 bases, there was a span of 17 bases. Germline V gives CDR1 SGHRS, CDR2 YFSETQ. The CDR3 extends over 15 amino acids. CDR3 protein: CASSLAGGGTMEQYF. The CDR3 DNA reads TGCGCCAGCAGCTTGGCAGGAGGAGGTACGATGGAGCAGTACTTC.

The table lists this clonotype with many counts. The chain carries TRBV7-9 and TRBJ1-5; D might be TRBD1 (5 bases). CDR3 size: 15 residues. The germline V gene encodes CDR1 SEHNR and CDR2 FQNEAQ (reference sequence). Trimming took 5 bases from V and 5 from J, leaving 16 bases between them. The CDR3 reads CASSHAADTYQPQHF. DNA for the CDR3: TGTGCCAGCAGCCACGCTGCGGACACTTATCAGCCCCAGCATTTT.